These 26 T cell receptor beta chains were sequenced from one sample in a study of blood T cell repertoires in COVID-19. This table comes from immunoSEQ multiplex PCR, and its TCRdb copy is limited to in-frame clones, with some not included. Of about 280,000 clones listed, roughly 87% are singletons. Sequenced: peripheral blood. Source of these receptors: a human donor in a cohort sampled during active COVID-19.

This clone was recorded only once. CDR3 sequence: CASSPSSQGDVRYF. In DNA, the CDR3 is TGCGCCAGCAGCCCTTCGTCACAGGGTGATGTACGGTACTTC. The V call is TRBV5-1, the J call TRBJ2-7; weak D call: TRBD1 (6 bases). The CDR3 has 14 amino acids. Trimming pared 4 bases from V and 12 bases from J, leaving 23 bases between. CDR1 is SGHRS and CDR2 is YFSETQ in the germline V gene.

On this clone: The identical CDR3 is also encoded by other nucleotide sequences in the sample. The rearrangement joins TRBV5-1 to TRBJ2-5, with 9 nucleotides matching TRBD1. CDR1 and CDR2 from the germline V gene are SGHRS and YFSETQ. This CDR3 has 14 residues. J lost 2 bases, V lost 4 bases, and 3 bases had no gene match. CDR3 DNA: TGCGCCAGCAGCACACAGGGGGCGCAAGAGACCCAGTACTTC. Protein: CASSTQGAQETQYF.

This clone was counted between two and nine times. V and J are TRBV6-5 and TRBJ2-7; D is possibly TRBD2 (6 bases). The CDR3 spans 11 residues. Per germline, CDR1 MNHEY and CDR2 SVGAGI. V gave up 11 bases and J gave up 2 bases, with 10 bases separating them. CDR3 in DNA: TGTGCCGGAGGGATCACCTACGAGCAGTACTTC. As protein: CAGGITYEQYF.

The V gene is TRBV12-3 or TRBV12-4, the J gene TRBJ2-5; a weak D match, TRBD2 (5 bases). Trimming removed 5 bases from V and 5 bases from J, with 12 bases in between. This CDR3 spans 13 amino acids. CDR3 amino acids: CASSLQTGETQYF. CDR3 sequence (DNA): TGTGCCAGCAGTCTCCAGACGGGGGAGACCCAGTACTTC.

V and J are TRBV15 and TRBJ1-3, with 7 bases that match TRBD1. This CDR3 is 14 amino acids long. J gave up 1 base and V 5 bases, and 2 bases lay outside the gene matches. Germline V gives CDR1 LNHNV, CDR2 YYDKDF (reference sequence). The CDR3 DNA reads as TGTGCCACCAGCGGACAGGTTTCTGGAAACACCATATATTTT. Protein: CATSGQVSGNTIYF.

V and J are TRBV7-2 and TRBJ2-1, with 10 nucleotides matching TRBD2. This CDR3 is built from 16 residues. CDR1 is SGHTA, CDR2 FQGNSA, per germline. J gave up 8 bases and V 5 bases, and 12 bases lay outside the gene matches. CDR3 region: CASSLGLGTSVDEQFF. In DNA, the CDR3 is TGTGCCAGCAGCCTAGGACTCGGGACTAGCGTGGATGAGCAGTTCTTC.

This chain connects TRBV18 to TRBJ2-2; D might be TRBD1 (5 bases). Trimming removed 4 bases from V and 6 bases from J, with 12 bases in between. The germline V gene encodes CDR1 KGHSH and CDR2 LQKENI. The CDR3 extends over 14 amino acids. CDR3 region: CASSQRQLSGELFF. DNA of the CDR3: TGTGCCAGCTCACAAAGACAGCTTTCCGGGGAGCTGTTTTTT.

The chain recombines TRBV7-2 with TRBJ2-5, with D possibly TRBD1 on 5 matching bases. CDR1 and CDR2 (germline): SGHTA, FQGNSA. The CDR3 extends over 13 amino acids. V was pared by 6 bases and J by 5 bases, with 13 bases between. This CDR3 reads CASSRDRVETQYF. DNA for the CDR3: TGTGCCAGCAGTCGAGACAGAGTGGAGACCCAGTACTTC.

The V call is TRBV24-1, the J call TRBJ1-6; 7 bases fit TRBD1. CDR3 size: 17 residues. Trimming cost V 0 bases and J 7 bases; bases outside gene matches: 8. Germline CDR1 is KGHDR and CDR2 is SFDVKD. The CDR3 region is CATSDLVPRGKNSPLHF. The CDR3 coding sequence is TGTGCCACCAGTGATTTGGTTCCCAGGGGGAAGAATTCACCCCTCCACTTT.

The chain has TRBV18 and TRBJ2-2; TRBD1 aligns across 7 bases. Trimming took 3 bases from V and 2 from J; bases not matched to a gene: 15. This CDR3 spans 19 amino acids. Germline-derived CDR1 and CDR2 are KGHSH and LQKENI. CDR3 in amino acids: CASSPRRTTGTVNTGELFF. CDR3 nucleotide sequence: TGTGCCAGCTCACCGAGACGTACCACCGGGACAGTAAACACCGGGGAGCTGTTTTTT.

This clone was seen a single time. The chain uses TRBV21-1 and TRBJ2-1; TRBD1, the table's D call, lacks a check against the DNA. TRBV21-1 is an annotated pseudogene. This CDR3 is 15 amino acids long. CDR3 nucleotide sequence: TGTGCCAGCGGAAGGACAGGGCCTAAATACAATGAGCAGTTCTTC. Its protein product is CASGRTGPKYNEQFF.

CDR3 sequence reads: CASSYRGQVGETQYF. In DNA, the CDR3 is TGTGCCAGCAGTTACCGCGGCCAAGTAGGAGAGACCCAGTACTTC. The chain has TRBV6-5 and TRBJ2-5, with no clear D. Germline V lookup: CDR1 MNHEY, CDR2 SVGAGI. The CDR3 length is 15 residues. V shed 2 bases and J shed 4 bases, with 14 bases lying between them.

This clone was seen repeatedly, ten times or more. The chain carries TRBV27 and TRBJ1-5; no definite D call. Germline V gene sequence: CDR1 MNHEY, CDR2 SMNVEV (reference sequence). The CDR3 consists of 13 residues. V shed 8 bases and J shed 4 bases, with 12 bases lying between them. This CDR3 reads CASAIRQNQPQHF. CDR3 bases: TGTGCCAGCGCCATACGCCAGAATCAGCCCCAGCATTTT.

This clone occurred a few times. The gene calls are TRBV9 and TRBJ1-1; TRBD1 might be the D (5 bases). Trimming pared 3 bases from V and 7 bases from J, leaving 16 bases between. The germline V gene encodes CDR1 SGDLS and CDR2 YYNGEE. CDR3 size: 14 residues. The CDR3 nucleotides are TGTGCCAGCAGCGCCGGAGGGGAGACAAGTGAAGCTTTCTTT. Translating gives CASSAGGETSEAFF.

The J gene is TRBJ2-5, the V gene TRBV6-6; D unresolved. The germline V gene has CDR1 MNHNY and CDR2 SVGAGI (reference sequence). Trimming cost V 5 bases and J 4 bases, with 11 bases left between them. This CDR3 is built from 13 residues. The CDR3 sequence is CASSDGSRETQYF. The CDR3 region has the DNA TGTGCCAGCAGTGACGGGTCCAGAGAGACCCAGTACTTC.

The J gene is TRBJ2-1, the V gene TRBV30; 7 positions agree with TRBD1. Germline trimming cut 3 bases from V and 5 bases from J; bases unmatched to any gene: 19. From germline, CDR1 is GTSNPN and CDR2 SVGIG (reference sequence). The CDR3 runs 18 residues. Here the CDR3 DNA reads TGTGCCTGGAGGAGGGGGCAATACATGACATATCGGAACAATGAGCAGTTCTTC. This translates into CAWRRGQYMTYRNNEQFF.

The CDR3 DNA is TGTGCCAGCTCTAGCTCCTACGAGCAGTACTTC. Translating it yields CASSSSYEQYF. V gene TRBV28 combines with J gene TRBJ2-7; D unclear. The V gene lost 8 bases and the J gene lost 0 bases, with 5 bases spanning the gap. Germline V gives CDR1 MDHEN, CDR2 SYDVKM. The CDR3 loop spans 11 amino acids.

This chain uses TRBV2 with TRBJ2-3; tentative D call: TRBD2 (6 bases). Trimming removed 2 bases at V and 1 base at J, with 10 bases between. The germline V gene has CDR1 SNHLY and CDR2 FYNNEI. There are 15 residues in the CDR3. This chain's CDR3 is CASSEMRRGTDTQYF. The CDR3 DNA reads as TGTGCCAGCAGTGAAATGCGGAGGGGCACAGATACGCAGTATTTT.

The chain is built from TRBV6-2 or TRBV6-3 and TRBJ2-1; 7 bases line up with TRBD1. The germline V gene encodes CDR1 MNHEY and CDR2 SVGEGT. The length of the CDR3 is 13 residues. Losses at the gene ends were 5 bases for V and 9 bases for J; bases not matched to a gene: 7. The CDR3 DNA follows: TGTGCCAGCAGTCCGGGACAGAGGGTTGAGCAGTTCTTC. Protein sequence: CASSPGQRVEQFF.

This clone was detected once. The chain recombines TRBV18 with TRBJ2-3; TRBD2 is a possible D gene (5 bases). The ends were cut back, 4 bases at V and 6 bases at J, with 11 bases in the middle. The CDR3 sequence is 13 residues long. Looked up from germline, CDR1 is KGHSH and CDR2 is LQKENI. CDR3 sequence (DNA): TGTGCCAGCTCACGTAATCGAGGGGATACGCAGTATTTT. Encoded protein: CASSRNRGDTQYF.

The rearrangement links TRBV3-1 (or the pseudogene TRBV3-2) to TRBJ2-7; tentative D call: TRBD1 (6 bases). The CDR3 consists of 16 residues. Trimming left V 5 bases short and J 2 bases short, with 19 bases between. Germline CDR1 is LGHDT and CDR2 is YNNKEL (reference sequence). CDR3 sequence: CASSYSLSNRAYEQYF. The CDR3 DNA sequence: TGTGCCAGCAGCTATTCCTTATCTAACAGGGCCTACGAGCAGTACTTC.

CDR3 sequence reads: CASSPDEVPGRTIYF. CDR3 DNA: TGTGCCAGCAGCCCTGACGAGGTGCCCGGGAGAACCATATATTTT. The genes are TRBV7-3 and TRBJ1-3; D is unresolved. The CDR3 consists of 15 residues. V lost 5 bases and J 10 bases, leaving 21 bases between the germline ends. Germline-derived CDR1 and CDR2 are SGHTA and FQGTGA.

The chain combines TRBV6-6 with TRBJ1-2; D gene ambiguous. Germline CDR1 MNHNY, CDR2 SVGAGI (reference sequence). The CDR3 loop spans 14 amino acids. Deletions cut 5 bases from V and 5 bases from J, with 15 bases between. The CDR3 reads CASSPPDSGYGYTF. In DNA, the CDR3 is TGTGCCAGCAGTCCTCCGGACTCCGGTTATGGCTACACCTTC.

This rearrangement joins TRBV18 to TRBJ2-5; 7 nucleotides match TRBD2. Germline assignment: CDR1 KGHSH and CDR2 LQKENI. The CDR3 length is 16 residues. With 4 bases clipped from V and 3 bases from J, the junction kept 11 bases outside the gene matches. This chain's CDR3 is CASSHSGEGHKETQYF. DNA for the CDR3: TGTGCCAGCTCACATTCCGGGGAGGGCCACAAAGAGACCCAGTACTTC.

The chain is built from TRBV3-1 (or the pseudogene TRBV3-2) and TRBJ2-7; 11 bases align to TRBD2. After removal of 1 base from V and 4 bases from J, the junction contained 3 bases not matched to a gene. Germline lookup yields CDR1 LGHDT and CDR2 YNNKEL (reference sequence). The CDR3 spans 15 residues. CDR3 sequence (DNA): TGTGCCAGCAGCCAAGTAGCGGGAGGGCGTTACGAGCAGTACTTC. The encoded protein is CASSQVAGGRYEQYF.

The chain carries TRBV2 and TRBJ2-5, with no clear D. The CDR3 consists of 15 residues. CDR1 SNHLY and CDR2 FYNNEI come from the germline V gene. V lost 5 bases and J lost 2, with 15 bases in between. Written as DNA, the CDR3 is TGTGCCAGCAGTTCCCGACGGGTCCAGCAAGAGACCCAGTACTTC. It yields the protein CASSSRRVQQETQYF.